This T cell receptor beta chain was recovered during a study of cytomegalovirus exposure and HLA in healthy donors. Turning to the study itself: As released early, the data held 85 million to 95 million unique TCRs from HLA-typed donors. Notes on the study in general: According to an earlier analysis, most TCR beta V segments yielded productive rearrangements about 90% or about 30% of the time.

Primers: 60 Vbeta forward and 13 Jbeta reverse. Repertoires were generated with immunoSEQ multiplex PCR, while TCRdb's copy carries only in-frame clones and drops some. The sample shows about 130,000 clones, roughly 72% of them seen only once. On this clone itself: Its antigen is as yet unknown.

This clonotype was obtained from a male donor in good health and CMV-seronegative. Sequencing was done on a sample of PBMCs.

The chain's CDR3 is CASSPTRQLPTSTDTQYF. The CDR3 DNA is TGTGCCAGCAGCCCCACCCGACAGTTACCAACTAGCACAGATACGCAGTATTTT. V and J are TRBV7-3 and TRBJ2-3, with a possible D match to TRBD1 (5 bases). Germline V gene lookup returns CDR1 SGHTA and CDR2 FQGTGA. Trimming shortened V by 5 bases and J by 0 bases, and 21 bases separated the two germline ends. The CDR3 consists of 18 residues.